These 30 T cell receptor beta chains were sequenced from one sample in a study of cytomegalovirus exposure and HLA in healthy donors. The PCR ran on 60 Vbeta and 13 Jbeta primers. Data came from immunoSEQ multiplex PCR; TCRdb stores just in-frame clones and leaves some out. The sample lists roughly 200,000 clones, over 65% occurring once. The sample comprised PBMCs. The receptors come from a woman in her twenties or thirties in good health and CMV-seronegative.

The chain employs TRBV13 and TRBJ1-2, with D perhaps TRBD1 (5 bases). This CDR3 has 14 amino acids. Germline CDR1 reads PRHDT; CDR2 reads FYEKMQ (reference sequence). V lost 7 bases to trimming and J lost 2 bases, with 14 bases between them. This CDR3 is CASTFGARNYGYTF. The CDR3 region has the DNA TGTGCCAGCACCTTTGGGGCGCGGAACTATGGCTACACCTTC.

The J gene is TRBJ2-1, the V gene TRBV19; 8 nucleotides agree with TRBD2. This CDR3 spans 17 amino acids. CDR1 and CDR2 (germline): LNHDA, SQIVND (reference sequence). V dropped 4 bases and J dropped 5; count of bases not matched to a gene: 13. CDR3 DNA: TGTGCCAGTAGTAGGGGGTGGGGCAGCGGGAGCCACAATGAGCAGTTCTTC. This encodes CASSRGWGSGSHNEQFF. Looking up the rest from reference TRBV19 and TRBJ2-1 gives the full variable domain: DGGITQSPKYLFRKEGQNVTLSCEQNLNHDAMYWYRQDPGQGLRLIYYSQIVNDFQKGDIAEGYSVSREKKESFPLTVTSAQKNPTAFYLCASSRGWGSGSHNEQFFGPGTRLTVL.

This clone was observed a few times. This specimen includes other DNA sequences encoding the same CDR3. The genes are TRBV13 and TRBJ2-3; maybe TRBD2 (5 bases). In germline, CDR1 is PRHDT, CDR2 FYEKMQ (reference sequence). Trimming removed 0 bases from V and 3 bases from J, with 10 bases in between. The CDR3 sequence is 15 residues long. CDR3 in amino acids: CASSLGSSFTDTQYF. DNA for the CDR3: TGTGCCAGCAGCTTAGGATCTAGCTTTACAGATACGCAGTATTTT.

This clone came up a few times. CDR3 DNA: TGTGCCAGCAGGATGCAGGGGGAGGAAAAACTGTTTTTT. This translates into CASRMQGEEKLFF. V is TRBV28 and J is TRBJ1-4, with TRBD1 matching 7 bases. Germline V lookup: CDR1 MDHEN, CDR2 SYDVKM. Trimming removed 6 bases from V and 8 bases from J; junction bases left unmatched: 6. This CDR3 is built from 13 residues.

The chain combines TRBV6-5 with TRBJ1-1; D unresolved. V lost 2 bases and J lost 4, with 8 bases in between. This CDR3 region has 13 residues. Germline CDR1 MNHEY, CDR2 SVGAGI. This CDR3 is CASSYQRSTEAFF. In DNA form, the CDR3 reads TGTGCCAGCAGTTACCAGAGGAGCACTGAAGCTTTCTTT.

The rearrangement uses TRBV15 and TRBJ2-7; D is unclear. V lost 5 bases and J 4 bases, leaving 15 bases between the germline ends. CDR3 length equals 14 residues. Germline assignment: CDR1 LNHNV and CDR2 YYDKDF (reference sequence). CDR3 in amino acids: CATSLQGARYEQYF. CDR3 sequence (DNA): TGTGCCACCAGCCTCCAAGGAGCTCGGTACGAGCAGTACTTC.

The rearrangement uses TRBV7-8 and TRBJ2-7; 11 bases align to TRBD1. This CDR3 contains 17 residues. The J segment lost 1 base and the V segment lost 7 bases, leaving 12 bases of the junction unmatched. Per the germline V gene, CDR1 is SGHVS and CDR2 is FQNEAQ. The CDR3 sequence: CASTHNGGTGGSYEQYF. CDR3 DNA sequence: TGTGCCAGCACCCACAACGGAGGGACAGGGGGTTCCTACGAGCAGTACTTC. Looking up the rest from reference TRBV7-8 and TRBJ2-7 gives the full variable domain: GAGVSQSPRYKVAKRGQDVALRCDPISGHVSLFWYQQALGQGPEFLTYFQNEAQLDKSGLPSDRFFAERPEGSVSTLKIQRTQQEDSAVYLCASTHNGGTGGSYEQYFGPGTRLTVT.

The chain carries TRBV27 and TRBJ1-2, with a weak D call TRBD1 (6 bases). With 3 bases removed from V and 5 bases from J, the gap between germline ends came to 10 bases. CDR1 is MNHEY, CDR2 SMNVEV, per germline (reference sequence). This CDR3 contains 13 residues. CDR3 coding DNA: TGTGCCAGCAGTTTGTCAGGGGTTTATGGCTACACCTTC. It codes for CASSLSGVYGYTF.

The chain links TRBV9 to TRBJ2-5, with TRBD1 matching over 9 bases. The closer fit of TRBJ2-7 to the DNA end suggests the J call may be wrong. Germline V gives CDR1 SGDLS, CDR2 YYNGEE. The CDR3 is 16 amino acids. CDR3 sequence: CASSARYGTGFDEQYF. CDR3 nucleotides: TGTGCCAGCAGCGCTCGATACGGGACAGGGTTCGACGAGCAGTACTTC.

V is TRBV2 and J is TRBJ2-1; TRBD2 matches 14 bases. V was clipped by 7 bases and J by 4 bases; unmatched bases: 6. The CDR3 is 16 amino acids. Per the germline V gene, CDR1 is SNHLY and CDR2 is FYNNEI. The chain's CDR3 is CASNGLAGGRYNEQFF. The CDR3 DNA follows: TGTGCCAGCAACGGACTAGCGGGGGGTCGATACAATGAGCAGTTCTTC.

The rearrangement links TRBV7-9 to TRBJ1-4; 9 bases match TRBD1. Germline V gene lookup returns CDR1 SEHNR and CDR2 FQNEAQ (reference sequence). V lost 5 bases and J lost 10; bases outside the gene matches: 11. CDR3 length equals 15 residues. This CDR3 is CASSPFRTGEGKLFF. DNA for the CDR3: TGTGCCAGCAGCCCCTTCAGGACAGGGGAAGGAAAACTGTTTTTT.

This clone was detected a few times. This rearrangement joins TRBV15 to TRBJ1-1, with D possibly TRBD1 on 6 matching bases. The V gene lost 2 bases and the J gene lost 3 bases, with 13 bases spanning the gap. The CDR3 extends over 15 amino acids. The V gene's germline CDR1 is LNHNV and CDR2 YYDKDF (reference sequence). Here the CDR3 reads CATSRNVAGDTEAFF. The CDR3 DNA follows: TGTGCCACCAGCAGAAACGTGGCAGGGGACACTGAAGCTTTCTTT.

This clone has a single count. The chain employs TRBV12-5 and TRBJ2-2, with 11 bases lining up with TRBD2. The V gene end was trimmed by 7 bases and the J gene end by 7 bases; junction bases not matched to a gene: 11. CDR3 size: 16 residues. Germline CDR1 reads LGHNT; CDR2 reads FRNRAP. CDR3: CASALSSGGAGGELFF. The CDR3 bases are TGTGCTAGTGCCCTAAGTAGCGGGGGGGCTGGCGGGGAGCTGTTTTTT.

In this sample, this clone turned up once. The J gene is TRBJ2-5, the V gene TRBV27, with 7 positions matching TRBD1. Germline lookup yields CDR1 MNHEY and CDR2 SMNVEV (reference sequence). The CDR3 is 13 residues long. Trimming removed 6 bases from V and 5 bases from J; junction bases left unmatched: 6. The CDR3 is CASRKTGLETQYF. DNA of the CDR3: TGTGCCAGCAGAAAGACAGGGTTGGAGACCCAGTACTTC.

The V and J genes are TRBV6-5 and TRBJ2-5; the match to TRBD2 covers 7 bases. Germline values: CDR1 MNHEY, CDR2 SVGAGI. The trim removed 6 bases at V and 4 bases at J, leaving 8 bases unmatched. The CDR3 runs to 14 residues. CDR3 amino acids: CASSLLGLSETQYF. In DNA form, the CDR3 reads TGTGCCAGCAGCCTATTGGGACTATCAGAGACCCAGTACTTC.

The rearrangement uses TRBV9 and TRBJ2-1, with a possible D match to TRBD2 (5 bases). Germline V lookup: CDR1 SGDLS, CDR2 YYNGEE. The CDR3 extends over 13 amino acids. V was shortened by 2 bases and J by 4 bases, with 7 bases between the two germline ends. The CDR3 DNA reads TGTGCCAGCAGCGTTAGCGCTTACAATGAGCAGTTCTTC. It encodes CASSVSAYNEQFF.

V is TRBV18 and J is TRBJ2-1; weak D call: TRBD2 (6 bases). The CDR3 is 16 residues long. V was cut by 4 bases and J by 4 bases, with 17 bases left in between. CDR1 is KGHSH, CDR2 LQKENI, per germline. DNA of the CDR3: TGTGCCAGCTCACTAAACCCCGCGGGATTGTACAATGAGCAGTTCTTC. Its protein product is CASSLNPAGLYNEQFF.

The chain employs TRBV15 and TRBJ1-3, with a tentative D call TRBD1 (6 bases). CDR1 and CDR2 from the germline V gene are LNHNV and YYDKDF (reference sequence). With 0 bases removed from V and 4 bases from J, the gap between germline ends came to 10 bases. This CDR3 has 15 amino acids. Here the CDR3 reads CATSRDLGTGNTIYF. In nucleotides, the CDR3 is TGTGCCACCAGCAGAGATTTGGGGACAGGAAACACCATATATTTT.

This chain uses TRBV15 with TRBJ1-1; D ambiguous. The V gene lost 0 bases and the J gene lost 1 base, with 9 bases spanning the gap. In germline, CDR1 is LNHNV, CDR2 YYDKDF (reference sequence). This CDR3 comprises 15 residues. The CDR3 sequence is CATSRDRSPNTEAFF. The CDR3 coding sequence is TGTGCCACCAGCAGAGATCGGAGTCCGAACACTGAAGCTTTCTTT. Complete variable domain (other parts from reference TRBV15 and TRBJ1-1): DAMVIQNPRYQVTQFGKPVTLSCSQTLNHNVMYWYQQKSSQAPKLLFHYYDKDFNNEADTPDNFQSRRPNTSFCFLDIRSPGLGDTAMYLCATSRDRSPNTEAFFGQGTRLTVV.

CDR3 amino acids: CASSMALWSSYEQYF. CDR3 nucleotides: TGTGCCAGTAGTATGGCCTTGTGGAGCTCCTACGAGCAGTACTTC. The chain combines TRBV19 with TRBJ2-7; D call uncertain. CDR1 LNHDA and CDR2 SQIVND come from the germline V gene (reference sequence). The V gene lost 3 bases and the J gene lost 0 bases, with 12 bases spanning the gap. This CDR3 has 15 amino acids.

The rearrangement uses TRBV5-6 and TRBJ1-1; a possible D gene is TRBD1 (6 bases). CDR3 length: 14 amino acids. V dropped 4 bases and J dropped 6 bases, with 16 bases sitting between them. CDR1 and CDR2 from the germline V gene are SGHDT and YYEEEE. For the CDR3, the DNA is TGTGCCAGCAGCATCGGACAGCGGGACGCTGAAGCTTTCTTT. This gives the protein CASSIGQRDAEAFF. The variable domain in full, completed from reference TRBV5-6 and TRBJ1-1, reads DAGVTQSPTHLIKTRGQQVTLRCSPKSGHDTVSWYQQALGQGPQFIFQYYEEEERQRGNFPDRFSGHQFPNYSSELNVNALLLGDSALYLCASSIGQRDAEAFFGQGTRLTVV.

The chain has TRBV2 and TRBJ2-7, with TRBD1 identical over 8 bases. The length of the CDR3 is 14 residues. V shed 5 bases and J 2 bases; nucleotides not matched to a gene: 5. In germline, CDR1 is SNHLY, CDR2 FYNNEI. CDR3 DNA: TGTGCCAGCAGTTCCGGGACAGGCCCCTACGAGCAGTACTTC. It codes for CASSSGTGPYEQYF.

This chain connects TRBV5-1 to TRBJ1-1; D gene ambiguous. This CDR3 is 16 amino acids long. CDR1 and CDR2 (germline): SGHRS, YFSETQ. The germline V and J ends were trimmed by 2 bases and 1 base, with 15 bases remaining between them. The DNA of the CDR3 is TGCGCCAGCAGCTTTGCCTATAGCAGAGAGAACACTGAAGCTTTCTTT. Protein: CASSFAYSRENTEAFF.

The sample holds a few counts of this clone. The V gene is TRBV30, the J gene TRBJ2-7; D gene unclear. Germline lookup yields CDR1 GTSNPN and CDR2 SVGIG (reference sequence). The CDR3 has 11 amino acids. Trimming removed 2 bases from V and 9 bases from J, with 11 bases in between. CDR3 nucleotides: TGTGCCTGGAGTAAGAGGCCTAGGCAGTACTTC. This gives the protein CAWSKRPRQYF.

The chain recombines TRBV18 with TRBJ2-7; weak D call: TRBD2 (6 bases). Trimming pared 3 bases from V and 1 base from J, leaving 13 bases between. From germline, CDR1 is KGHSH and CDR2 LQKENI. The CDR3 is 15 residues long. The CDR3 here is CASSPQGAGSYEQYF. The CDR3 DNA follows: TGTGCCAGCTCACCCCAGGGTGCGGGGTCCTACGAGCAGTACTTC.

The chain couples TRBV27 to TRBJ2-2, with TRBD2 matching over 10 bases. The J segment lost 1 base and the V segment lost 8 bases, leaving 7 bases of the junction unmatched. The CDR3 has 16 residues. The germline gives CDR1 MNHEY, CDR2 SMNVEV (reference sequence). The CDR3 loop is CASREVAGGNTGELFF. CDR3 coding DNA: TGTGCCAGCCGCGAAGTAGCGGGAGGGAACACCGGGGAGCTGTTTTTT.

In regard to this clone: An end of the junction does not agree with germline; a read error may underlie this. V gene TRBV15 combines with J gene TRBJ1-2; no clear D gene. Germline lookup yields CDR1 LNHNV and CDR2 YYDKDF (reference sequence). The CDR3 contains 17 residues. The CDR3 DNA is TGTGCCACCAGCAGAGTTTGGTGGTCTCAGGCCTTCTATGGCTACCCCTTC. This gives the protein CATSRVWWSQAFYGYPF.

This chain connects TRBV9 to TRBJ1-2; D is ambiguous. Germline lookup yields CDR1 SGDLS and CDR2 YYNGEE. Between the trimmed V and J ends, which lost 0 bases and 0 bases, there was a span of 6 bases. CDR3 size: 14 residues. The CDR3 is CASSVDGANYGYTF. CDR3 nucleotide sequence: TGTGCCAGCAGCGTAGACGGAGCTAACTATGGCTACACCTTC. Full variable domain (remainder filled in from reference TRBV9 and TRBJ1-2): DSGVTQTPKHLITATGQRVTLRCSPRSGDLSVYWYQQSLDQGLQFLIQYYNGEERAKGNILERFSAQQFPDLHSELNLSSLELGDSALYFCASSVDGANYGYTFGSGTRLTVV.

The V and J genes are TRBV5-1 and TRBJ2-3; TRBD1 agrees at 8 bases. Germline-derived CDR1 and CDR2 are SGHRS and YFSETQ. Trimming took 0 bases from V and 6 from J; bases not matched to a gene: 6. This CDR3 has 15 amino acids. CDR3 DNA: TGCGCCAGCAGCTTGGGCAGGGGGCTAGGGGATACGCAGTATTTT. Translating it yields CASSLGRGLGDTQYF.

The chain links TRBV15 to TRBJ1-1; D gene uncertain. Germline-derived CDR1 and CDR2 are LNHNV and YYDKDF (reference sequence). CDR3 length: 15 residues. V lost 3 bases, J lost 0 bases, and 11 bases lay in between. The DNA of the CDR3 is TGTGCCACCAGCAGTGGGAGAGCGGTGAACACTGAAGCTTTCTTT. It encodes CATSSGRAVNTEAFF.